Each of the 9 T cell receptor beta chains below was sequenced from the same sample in a study of T cells in localized non-small cell lung cancer. TCRdb keeps only in-frame clones here, not all; method: immunoSEQ multiplex PCR. The repertoire consists of approximately 57,000 clones, with more than 80% occurring once and the leading ten covering less than 6%. Material: peripheral blood, obtained before any cancer treatment. The receptors were gathered from a woman between 35 and 75 years old with stage I lung adenocarcinoma.

Regarding this clone: At one end, the junction sequence differs from germline, possibly due to a read error. The chain is built from TRBV6-1 and TRBJ1-2, with D hard to call. The CDR3 has 14 residues. Germline V gene sequence: CDR1 MNHNS, CDR2 SASEGT. The chain's CDR3 is CASSEGWQVEGYTF. The CDR3 nucleotides are TGTGCCAGCAGCGAAGGTTGGCAGGTCGAAGGCTACACCTTC.

This rearrangement joins TRBV6-7 to TRBJ1-3; D gene unclear. TRBV6-7 falls under the ORF class, with uncertain function. The V and J ends lost 6 bases and 2 bases respectively, with 11 bases between them. There are 14 residues in the CDR3. CDR3 loop: CASSLLAAGNTIYF. DNA of the CDR3: TGTGCCAGCAGCCTCCTGGCGGCTGGAAACACCATATATTTT.

The chain joins TRBV29-1 to TRBJ2-3, with TRBD1 as a possible D gene (6 bases). Germline CDR1 and CDR2: SQVTM and ANQGSEA. The CDR3 sequence is 16 residues long. V lost 6 bases, J lost 3 bases, and 22 bases lay in between. The CDR3 DNA sequence: TGCAGCGTCCTAGGGGGTAGCTTGGGGAAAACAGATACGCAGTATTTT. This translates into CSVLGGSLGKTDTQYF.

This chain joins TRBV30 and TRBJ2-7, with 8 bases identical to TRBD1. The CDR3 is 14 amino acids. The V gene's germline CDR1 is GTSNPN and CDR2 SVGIG (reference sequence). V shed 0 bases, J shed 4 bases, and the junction held 5 bases outside the gene matches. The CDR3 DNA sequence: TGTGCCTGGAGTGTACAAGACAGGGGATACGAGCAGTACTTC. Its translation is CAWSVQDRGYEQYF.

V and J are TRBV5-1 and TRBJ1-1; D is perhaps TRBD1 (6 bases). This CDR3 contains 17 residues. Trimming took 4 bases from V and 8 from J, leaving 27 bases between them. Per the germline V gene, CDR1 is SGHRS and CDR2 is YFSETQ. The CDR3, as DNA: TGCGCCAGCAGCCGTCAGGGGCAGTCGACTCCTTCTGAAGAAGCTTTCTTT. Protein product: CASSRQGQSTPSEEAFF.

This sequence joins TRBV5-4 and TRBJ1-1, with D possibly matching TRBD1 (5 bases). Between the trimmed V and J ends, which lost 5 bases and 3 bases, there was a span of 11 bases. From germline, CDR1 is SGHNT and CDR2 YYREEE (reference sequence). The CDR3 runs to 13 residues. The CDR3 protein is CASRPPGDTEAFF. Here the CDR3 DNA reads TGTGCCAGCAGGCCCCCGGGGGACACTGAAGCTTTCTTT.

The V and J genes are TRBV5-1 and TRBJ1-4; 7 bases match TRBD1. Germline CDR1 and CDR2: SGHRS and YFSETQ. The CDR3 consists of 15 residues. Trimming cost V 4 bases and J 7 bases; bases outside gene matches: 10. The CDR3 loop is CASSTRETGTEKLFF. The CDR3 nucleotides are TGCGCCAGCAGCACCAGGGAGACAGGGACTGAAAAACTGTTTTTT.

CDR3 protein: CASSAGSSSGNTIYF. For the CDR3, the DNA is TGTGCCAGCAGTGCCGGGTCCTCCTCTGGAAACACCATATATTTT. This rearrangement joins TRBV6-5 to TRBJ1-3; D is ambiguous. This CDR3 spans 15 amino acids. V was pared by 5 bases and J by 0 bases, with 11 bases between. The germline V gene has CDR1 MNHEY and CDR2 SVGAGI.

The genes are TRBV7-7 and TRBJ2-3, with 10 positions matching TRBD2. Looked up from germline, CDR1 is SSHAT and CDR2 is FNYEAQ (reference sequence). Losses at the gene ends were 2 bases for V and 2 bases for J; bases not matched to a gene: 1. The CDR3 runs to 15 residues. Here the CDR3 DNA reads TGTGCCAGCAGCTTACTAGCGGGGGCCACAGATACGCAGTATTTT. Translated: CASSLLAGATDTQYF.